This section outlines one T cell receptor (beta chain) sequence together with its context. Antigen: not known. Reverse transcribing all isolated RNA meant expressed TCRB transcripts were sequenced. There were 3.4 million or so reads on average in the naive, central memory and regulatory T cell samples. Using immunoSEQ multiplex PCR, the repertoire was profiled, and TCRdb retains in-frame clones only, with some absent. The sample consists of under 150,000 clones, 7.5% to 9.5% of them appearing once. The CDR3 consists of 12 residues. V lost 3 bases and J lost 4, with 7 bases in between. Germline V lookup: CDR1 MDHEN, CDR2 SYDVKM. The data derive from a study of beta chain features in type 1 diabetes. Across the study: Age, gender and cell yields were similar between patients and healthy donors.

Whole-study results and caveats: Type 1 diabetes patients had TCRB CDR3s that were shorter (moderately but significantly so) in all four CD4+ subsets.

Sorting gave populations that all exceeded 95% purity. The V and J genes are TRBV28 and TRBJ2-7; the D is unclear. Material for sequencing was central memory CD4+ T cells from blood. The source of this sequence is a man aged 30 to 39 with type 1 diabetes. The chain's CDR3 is CASSFSHYEQYF. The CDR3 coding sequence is TGTGCCAGCAGTTTTAGCCATTACGAGCAGTACTTC.